One sample yielded the 10 T cell receptor beta chains listed below, sequenced in a study of T cells in tuberculosis. Profiling relied on immunoSEQ multiplex PCR, and the TCRdb table lists in-frame clones only, not all of them. This table holds roughly 29,000 clones, 93% found once. Sequencing was done on a sample of PBMCs. These receptors came from a donor aged 5-35 years with latent tuberculosis or without tuberculosis infection.

CDR3 sequence reads: CASSDSQGMYEQYF. CDR3 DNA sequence: TGTGCCAGCAGTGATTCCCAGGGGATGTACGAGCAGTACTTC. The chain recombines TRBV25-1 with TRBJ2-7; TRBD1 might be the D (6 bases). The CDR3 loop spans 14 amino acids. In germline, CDR1 is MGHDK, CDR2 SYGVNS. Trimming pared 3 bases from V and 4 bases from J, leaving 13 bases between.

This chain uses TRBV28 with TRBJ2-2; the match to TRBD2 covers 7 bases. This CDR3 spans 16 amino acids. V was clipped by 5 bases and J by 6 bases; unmatched bases: 12. From germline, CDR1 is MDHEN and CDR2 SYDVKM. The CDR3 loop reads CASSPRGGRLSGELFF. Here the CDR3 DNA reads TGTGCCAGCAGTCCCCGGGGCGGGAGATTGTCCGGGGAGCTGTTTTTT.

This clone was detected only once. The rearrangement uses TRBV4-1 and TRBJ2-7; TRBD2 aligns across 12 bases. Germline V gene lookup returns CDR1 MGHRA and CDR2 YSYEKL. This CDR3 is built from 15 residues. After removal of 4 bases from V and 3 bases from J, the junction contained 4 bases not matched to a gene. The CDR3 DNA follows: TGCGCCAGCAGCCTTCTAGCGGGGGGGATCTACGAGCAGTACTTC. Translated, it gives CASSLLAGGIYEQYF.

This chain connects TRBV18 to TRBJ2-1, with 7 bases lining up with TRBD1. This CDR3 spans 15 amino acids. Germline V CDR1 and CDR2: KGHSH, LQKENI. V trimming: 3 bases; J trimming: 10 bases; junction bases outside the gene matches: 12. Here the CDR3 DNA reads TGTGCCAGCTCACCGCCTGTGACAGGGTTGAAGGAGCAGTTCTTC. It specifies CASSPPVTGLKEQFF.

The gene calls are TRBV11-2 and TRBJ2-5; 11 bases align to TRBD2. The junction had 7 bases not matched to a gene; V was cut back by 3 bases and J by 4 bases. The germline V gene encodes CDR1 SGHAT and CDR2 FQNNGV. There are 16 residues in the CDR3. CDR3 protein: CASSLTLAGGGETQYF. The CDR3, as DNA: TGTGCCAGCAGCTTGACCTTAGCGGGAGGGGGAGAGACCCAGTACTTC. Variable domain in full (rest from reference TRBV11-2 and TRBJ2-5): EAGVAQSPRYKIIEKRQSVAFWCNPISGHATLYWYQQILGQGPKLLIQFQNNGVVDDSQLPKDRFSAERLKGVDSTLKIQPAKLEDSAVYLCASSLTLAGGGETQYFGPGTRLLVL.

This sequence joins TRBV15 and TRBJ2-3, with TRBD2 as a possible D gene (6 bases). Trimming left V 2 bases short and J 1 base short, with 13 bases between. CDR1 LNHNV and CDR2 YYDKDF come from the germline V gene (reference sequence). This CDR3 region has 16 residues. CDR3 nucleotides: TGTGCCACCAGCAGACTTAGGAGGGGCGGCACAGATACGCAGTATTTT. Protein product: CATSRLRRGGTDTQYF.

The chain recombines TRBV14 with TRBJ1-2; 7 nucleotides align to TRBD1. The CDR3 is made up of 16 amino acids. Germline V gene sequence: CDR1 SGHDN, CDR2 FVKESK. V gave up 0 bases and J gave up 4 bases; unmatched junction bases: 8. CDR3 DNA sequence: TGTGCCAGCAGCCAAGAGATCTCAGGGGGTAGCTATGGCTACACCTTC. Amino acids: CASSQEISGGSYGYTF. Full variable domain (rest looked up from reference TRBV14 and TRBJ1-2): EAGVTQFPSHSVIEKGQTVTLRCDPISGHDNLYWYRRVMGKEIKFLLHFVKESKQDESGMPNNRFLAERTGGTYSTLKVQPAELEDSGVYFCASSQEISGGSYGYTFGSGTRLTVV.

This clone is a singleton in its sample. The CDR3 protein is CASSSPTVRPGELFF. The CDR3 nucleotides are TGTGCCAGCAGCTCACCAACTGTGCGGCCCGGGGAGCTGTTTTTT. The rearrangement uses TRBV7-2 and TRBJ2-2, with unresolved D. V lost 4 bases and J 6 bases, leaving 15 bases between the germline ends. Germline V gene lookup returns CDR1 SGHTA and CDR2 FQGNSA. This CDR3 is built from 15 residues.

The chain employs TRBV28 and TRBJ1-2; 9 bases fit TRBD1. CDR3 length: 15 residues. Germline values: CDR1 MDHEN, CDR2 SYDVKM. Losses at the gene ends were 5 bases for V and 7 bases for J; bases not matched to a gene: 11. The CDR3 DNA follows: TGTGCCAGCAGTCCCGGACAGGGGACAGTAGGTGGCTACACCTTC. Encoded protein: CASSPGQGTVGGYTF.

The chain combines TRBV29-1 with TRBJ2-7; D is possibly TRBD1 (6 bases). The V end was cut by 6 bases, the J end by 4 bases, with 10 bases between. The CDR3 contains 11 residues. The germline gives CDR1 SQVTM, CDR2 ANQGSEA. The CDR3 sequence is CSVTTGYEQYF. The CDR3 coding sequence is TGCAGCGTGACGACAGGTTACGAGCAGTACTTC.